This T cell receptor beta chain was sequenced for a study of molecular identifiers for immune sequencing clone quantification. Overall study context: In replicates, RNA from about 20,000 or 100,000 naive CD8 cells was split five ways, four sequenced.

This clonotype was counted many times. V lost 3 bases, J lost 2 bases, and 7 bases stayed unmatched. The germline gives CDR1 MDHEN, CDR2 SYDVKM. This CDR3 region has 15 residues. Bulk TCR library preparation followed previously described methods with listed TCR primers. TCRdb reprocessed the PCR reads via MiXCR and lists one record per CDR3 protein. The data show about 330,000 distinct CDR3 sequences, roughly 24% seen once. Sorting was used to obtain naive CD8 T cells (CD8+CD4-CCR7+CD45RA+). The TCR comes from a human donor in good health. Some libraries in this study had Jurkat cell RNA spiked in. J is TRBJ2-7 and V is TRBV28, with 7 bases aligning to TRBD2. What was sequenced was naive CD8+ T cells from blood, with Jurkat cell RNA spiked in. Subset: FACS-sorted CD8+CD4-CCR7+CD45RA+ naive T cells. The CDR3 DNA sequence: TGTGCCAGCAGTTTTATCGCTAGCGGTGCCTACGAGCAGTACTTC. Its translation is CASSFIASGAYEQYF.